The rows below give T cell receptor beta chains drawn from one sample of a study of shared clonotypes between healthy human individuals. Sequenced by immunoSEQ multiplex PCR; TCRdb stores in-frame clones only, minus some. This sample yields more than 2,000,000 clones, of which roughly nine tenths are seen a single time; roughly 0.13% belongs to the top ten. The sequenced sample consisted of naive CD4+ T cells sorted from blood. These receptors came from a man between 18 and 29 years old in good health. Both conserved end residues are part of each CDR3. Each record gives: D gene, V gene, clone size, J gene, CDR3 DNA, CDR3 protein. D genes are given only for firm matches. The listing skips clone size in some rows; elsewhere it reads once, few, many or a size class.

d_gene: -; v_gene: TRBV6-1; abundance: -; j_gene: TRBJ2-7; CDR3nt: TGTGCCAGCAGGGACCAGGGGAGCTCCTACGAGCAGTACTTC; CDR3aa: CASRDQGSSYEQYF
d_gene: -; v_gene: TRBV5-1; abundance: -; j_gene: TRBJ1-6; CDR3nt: TGCGCCAGCAGCTTGGGACCCCTAGGAGGGACGACTGGTAATTCACCCCTCCACTTT; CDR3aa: CASSLGPLGGTTGNSPLHF
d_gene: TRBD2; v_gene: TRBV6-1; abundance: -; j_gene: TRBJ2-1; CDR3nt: TGTGCCAGCAGTGAGACTAGCGGGAGAGGTAATGAGCAGTTCTTC; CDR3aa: CASSETSGRGNEQFF
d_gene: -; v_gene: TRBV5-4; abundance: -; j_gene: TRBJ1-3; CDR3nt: TGTGCCAGCAGCCCTGGGACGGACTCTGGAAACACCATATATTTT; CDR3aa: CASSPGTDSGNTIYF
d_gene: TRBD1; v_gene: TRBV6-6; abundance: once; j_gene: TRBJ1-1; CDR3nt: TGTGCCAGCAGTTCCTCACAGGGGACGACTGAAGCTTTCTTT; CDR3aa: CASSSSQGTTEAFF
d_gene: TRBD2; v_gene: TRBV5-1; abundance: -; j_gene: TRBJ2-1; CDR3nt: TGCGCCAGCAGCTCGGGACTAGCGGGAGTTAATGAGCAGTTCTTC; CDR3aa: CASSSGLAGVNEQFF
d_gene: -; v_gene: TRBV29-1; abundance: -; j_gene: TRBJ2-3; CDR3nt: TGCAGCGCCCTAGCTACCACAGATACGCAGTATTTT; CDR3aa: CSALATTDTQYF
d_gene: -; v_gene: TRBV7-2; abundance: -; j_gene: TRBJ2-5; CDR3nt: TGTGCCAGCAGCCACCTGGGCGTCCAAGAGACCCAGTACTTC; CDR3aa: CASSHLGVQETQYF
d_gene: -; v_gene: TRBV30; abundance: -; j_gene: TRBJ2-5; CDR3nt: TGTGCCTGGAGTGTACGGAAAGTTGAGACCCAGTACTTC; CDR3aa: CAWSVRKVETQYF
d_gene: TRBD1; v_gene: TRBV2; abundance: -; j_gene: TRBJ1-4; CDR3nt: TGTGCCAGCAGGCGACAGGGGGGGCCTAATGAAAAACTGTTTTTT; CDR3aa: CASRRQGGPNEKLFF
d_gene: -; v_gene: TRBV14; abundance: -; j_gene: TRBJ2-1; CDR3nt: TGTGCCAGCAGCGGGTCCCACTCCTACAATGAGCAGTTCTTC; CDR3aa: CASSGSHSYNEQFF
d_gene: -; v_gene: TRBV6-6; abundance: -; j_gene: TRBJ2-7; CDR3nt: TGTGCCAGCAGTTACAGGGGGATGGGCGAGCAGTACTTC; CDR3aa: CASSYRGMGEQYF
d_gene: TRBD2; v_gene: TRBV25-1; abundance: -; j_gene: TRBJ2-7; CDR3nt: TGTGCCAGCAGCGGACTAGCGGGAGGGCCGATCTACGAGCAGTACTTC; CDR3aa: CASSGLAGGPIYEQYF
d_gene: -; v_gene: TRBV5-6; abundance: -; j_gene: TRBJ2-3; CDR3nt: TGTGCCAGCAGCTTGACGGGGGGCGCGGAGGATACGCAGTATTTT; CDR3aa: CASSLTGGAEDTQYF
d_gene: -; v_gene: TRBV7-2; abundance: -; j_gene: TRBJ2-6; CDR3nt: TGTGCCAGCAGCTTAGCGGGGTCTGGGGCCAACGTCCTGACTTTC; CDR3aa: CASSLAGSGANVLTF
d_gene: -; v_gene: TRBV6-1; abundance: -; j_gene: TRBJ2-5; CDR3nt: TGTGCCAGCAGTCTTCGAGGTAGTGAGACCCAGTACTTC; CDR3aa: CASSLRGSETQYF
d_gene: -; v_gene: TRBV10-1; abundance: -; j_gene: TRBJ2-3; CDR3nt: TGCGCCAGCAGCCAGGGCCAAACCCCAGATACGCAGTATTTT; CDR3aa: CASSQGQTPDTQYF
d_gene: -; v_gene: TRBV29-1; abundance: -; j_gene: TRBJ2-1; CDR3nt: TGCAGCGTTAAGAACAGGGTATCAAACAATGAGCAGTTCTTC; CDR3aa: CSVKNRVSNNEQFF
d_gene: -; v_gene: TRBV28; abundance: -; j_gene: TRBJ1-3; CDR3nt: TGTGCCAGCACCACACCCCGTGGTTATGGAAACACCATATATTTT; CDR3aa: CASTTPRGYGNTIYF
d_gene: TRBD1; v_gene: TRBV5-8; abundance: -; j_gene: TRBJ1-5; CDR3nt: TGTGCCAGCAGCTTATTACAGGGGGCAAGCAATCAGCCCCAGCATTTT; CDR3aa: CASSLLQGASNQPQHF
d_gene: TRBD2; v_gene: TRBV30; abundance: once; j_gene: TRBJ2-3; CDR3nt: TGTGCCTGTTTGCGAGCGGGAGGCTACACAGATACGCAGTATTTT; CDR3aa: CACLRAGGYTDTQYF
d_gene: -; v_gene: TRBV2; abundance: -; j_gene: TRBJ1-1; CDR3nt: TGTGCCAGCAGTCTCGACAGTTTTGCTGAAGCTTTCTTT; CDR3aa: CASSLDSFAEAFF
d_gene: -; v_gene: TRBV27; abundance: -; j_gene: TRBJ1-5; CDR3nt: TGTGCCAGCAGTTTGCAGCCGTATCGGCCCCAGCATTTT; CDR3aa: CASSLQPYRPQHF
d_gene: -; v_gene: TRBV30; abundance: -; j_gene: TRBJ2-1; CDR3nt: TGTGCCTGGTGGACAGAATACAATGAGCAGTTCTTC; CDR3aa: CAWWTEYNEQFF
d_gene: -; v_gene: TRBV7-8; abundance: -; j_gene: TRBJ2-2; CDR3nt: TGTGCCAGCAGCTCATCGCGCCCGCTGAACGCGAACACCGGGGAGCTGTTTTTT; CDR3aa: CASSSSRPLNANTGELFF
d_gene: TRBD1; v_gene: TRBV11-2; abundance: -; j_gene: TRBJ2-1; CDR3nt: TGTGCCAGCAGCTTCCGCCGGACAGGGGACAATGAGCAGTTCTTC; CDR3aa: CASSFRRTGDNEQFF
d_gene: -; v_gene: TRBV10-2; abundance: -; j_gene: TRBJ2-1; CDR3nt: TGCGCCAGCAGCCATAGGAATGAGCAGTTCTTC; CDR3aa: CASSHRNEQFF
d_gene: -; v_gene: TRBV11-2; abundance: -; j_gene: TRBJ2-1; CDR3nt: TGTGCCAGCAGCTACCCGGTTGGCGGTGAGCAGTTCTTC; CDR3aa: CASSYPVGGEQFF
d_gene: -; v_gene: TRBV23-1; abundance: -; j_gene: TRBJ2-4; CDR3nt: TGCGCCAGGACAGGTAGTCGACAGGTAACCAAAGTTCTAGCCAAAAACATTCAGTACTTC; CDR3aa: CARTGSRQVTKVLAKNIQYF
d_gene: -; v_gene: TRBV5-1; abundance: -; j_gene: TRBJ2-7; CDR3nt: TGCGCCAGCAGCTACGAGCAGTACTTC; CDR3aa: CASSYEQYF
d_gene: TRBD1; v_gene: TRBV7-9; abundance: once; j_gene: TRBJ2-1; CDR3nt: TGTGCCAGCAGCCCCCAGGGGGCCGGAAAAAAGTTCTTC; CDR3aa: CASSPQGAGKKFF
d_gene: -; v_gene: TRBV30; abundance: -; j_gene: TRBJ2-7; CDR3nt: TGTGCCTGGAGTGTGAGCAACTACGAGCAGTACTTC; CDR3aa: CAWSVSNYEQYF
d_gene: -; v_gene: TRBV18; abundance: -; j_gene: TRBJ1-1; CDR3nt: TGTGCCAGCTCACCACGGACGGAGTTGGGGAGCACTGAAGCTTTCTTT; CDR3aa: CASSPRTELGSTEAFF
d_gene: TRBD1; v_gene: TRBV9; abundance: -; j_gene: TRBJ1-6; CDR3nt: TGTGCCAGCAGCCCAAGATACAGGGGTGGCTCCTATAATTCACCCCTCCACTTT; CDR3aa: CASSPRYRGGSYNSPLHF
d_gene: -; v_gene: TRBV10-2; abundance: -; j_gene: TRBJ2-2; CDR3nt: TGCGCCAGCAGTGAACGAGGAAAGACGGGGATCAGCGGGGAGCTGTTTTTT; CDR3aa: CASSERGKTGISGELFF
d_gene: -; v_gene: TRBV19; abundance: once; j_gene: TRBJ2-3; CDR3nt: TGTGCCAGTAGTAGGGGGGATACGCAGTATTTT; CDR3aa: CASSRGDTQYF
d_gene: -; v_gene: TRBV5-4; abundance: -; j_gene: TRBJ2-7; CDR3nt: TGTGCCAGCAGCTCAGACTGGTCTGCGGAGCAGTACTTC; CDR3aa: CASSSDWSAEQYF
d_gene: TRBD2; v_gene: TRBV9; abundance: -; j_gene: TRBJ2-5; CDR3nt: TGTGCCAGCACCCTCTCTAAGCCCGGGACTAGCGGGAGGGGGACCCAGTACTTC; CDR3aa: CASTLSKPGTSGRGTQYF
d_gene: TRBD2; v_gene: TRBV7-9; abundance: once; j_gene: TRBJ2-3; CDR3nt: TGTGCCAGCAGTTTTGCGGGAGCAGATACGCAGTATTTT; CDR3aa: CASSFAGADTQYF
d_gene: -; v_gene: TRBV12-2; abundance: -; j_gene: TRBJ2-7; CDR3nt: TGTGCAAGTCGCTTAGCGCGGGCTAGCGGGAGAAAGCGGCTGTCCTACGAGCAGTACTTC; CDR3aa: CASRLARASGRKRLSYEQYF
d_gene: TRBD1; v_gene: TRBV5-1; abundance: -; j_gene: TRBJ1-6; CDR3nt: TGCGCCAGCAGCTTGGGACAGGGGGCAAATTCACCCCTCCACTTT; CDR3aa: CASSLGQGANSPLHF
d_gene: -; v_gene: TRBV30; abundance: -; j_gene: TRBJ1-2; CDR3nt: TGTGCCTGGAGTGTATCGGGCTATGGCTACACCTTC; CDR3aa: CAWSVSGYGYTF
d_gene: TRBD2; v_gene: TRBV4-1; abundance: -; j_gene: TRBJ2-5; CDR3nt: TGCGCCAGCAGCCACACCCTAGCGGGGGAGACCCAGTACTTC; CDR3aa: CASSHTLAGETQYF
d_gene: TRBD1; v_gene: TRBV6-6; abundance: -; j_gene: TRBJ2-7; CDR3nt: TGTGCCAGCAGTTCGGGACAGACCTACGAGCAGTACTTC; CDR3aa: CASSSGQTYEQYF
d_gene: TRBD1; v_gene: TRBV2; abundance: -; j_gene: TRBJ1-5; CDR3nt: TGTGCCAGCAGAAGGGGGGGACAGAATCAGCCCCAGCATTTT; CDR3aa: CASRRGGQNQPQHF
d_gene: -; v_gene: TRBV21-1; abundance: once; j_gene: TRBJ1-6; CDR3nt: TGTGCCAGCACCAACCAAGGGAATAGGATTTATAATTCACCCCTCCACTTT; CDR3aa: CASTNQGNRIYNSPLHF
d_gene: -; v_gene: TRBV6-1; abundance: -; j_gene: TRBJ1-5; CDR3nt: TGTGCCATCAGCTCCGGGGTTAATCAGCCCCAGCATTTT; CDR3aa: CAISSGVNQPQHF
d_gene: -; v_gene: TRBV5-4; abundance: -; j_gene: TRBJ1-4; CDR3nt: TGTGCCAGCAGCCCGGATCTTACTAATGAAAAACTGTTTTTT; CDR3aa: CASSPDLTNEKLFF
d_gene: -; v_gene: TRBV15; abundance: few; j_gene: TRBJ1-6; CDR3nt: TGTGCCACCAGCAGACTGGGTGGCGGTTCACCCCTCCACTTT; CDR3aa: CATSRLGGGSPLHF
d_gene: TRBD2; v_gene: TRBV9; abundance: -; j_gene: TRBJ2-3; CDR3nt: TGTGCCAGCAGCGTAGGACTAGCGGGAGGGAGTCTAGGCCCAGATACGCAGTATTTT; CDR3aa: CASSVGLAGGSLGPDTQYF
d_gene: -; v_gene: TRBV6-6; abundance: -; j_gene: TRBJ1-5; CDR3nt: TGTGCCAGCAGTTACCCCGGGGGAGGTAATCAGCCCCAGCATTTT; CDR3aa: CASSYPGGGNQPQHF
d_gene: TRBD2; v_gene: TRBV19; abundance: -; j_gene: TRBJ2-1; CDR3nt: TGTGCCAGTATGACTCTAGGAGCGTATACTAGCGGGAGGGAAGACAGTACAGGTGAGCAGTTCTTC; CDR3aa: CASMTLGAYTSGREDSTGEQFF
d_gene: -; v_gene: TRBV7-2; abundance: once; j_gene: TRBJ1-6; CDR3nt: TGTGCCAGCAGCTCGGGACGGTATAATTCACCCCTCCACTTT; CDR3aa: CASSSGRYNSPLHF
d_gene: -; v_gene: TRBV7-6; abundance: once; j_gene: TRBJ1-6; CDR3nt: TGTGCCAGCAGCCGAGCCCCCAGGGGCGGTAATTCACCCCTCCACTTT; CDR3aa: CASSRAPRGGNSPLHF
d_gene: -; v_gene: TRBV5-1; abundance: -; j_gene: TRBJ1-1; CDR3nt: TGCGCCAGCAGCTCGTGGTTGAACACTGAAGCTTTCTTT; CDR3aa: CASSSWLNTEAFF
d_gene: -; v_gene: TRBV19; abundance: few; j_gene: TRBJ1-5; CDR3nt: TGTGCCAGTAGCTGGGGCTCGCAGCCCCAGCATTTT; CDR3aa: CASSWGSQPQHF
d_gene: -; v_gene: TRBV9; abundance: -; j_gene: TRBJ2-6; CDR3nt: TGTGCCAGCAGTTATGACACAGACCGACTCTCTGGGGCCAACGTCCTGACTTTC; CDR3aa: CASSYDTDRLSGANVLTF